These 8 T cell receptor beta chains were sequenced from one sample in a study of T-cell memory formation after mild COVID-19. TCRdb ran MiXCR on the 5' RACE reads and lists one entry per CDR3 protein. The sample holds over 300,000 distinct CDR3 sequences, roughly 19% seen once. Input material: PBMCs or a T cell subset sorted from them (not recorded which). These receptors all stem from a man between 18 and 35 years old who had mild COVID-19 (a few samples of this study predate the infection). Cell type and time point are not known.

This clonotype has only a few counts. V is TRBV28 and J is TRBJ2-5; D remains ambiguous. Germline values: CDR1 MDHEN, CDR2 SYDVKM. With 7 bases removed from V and 2 bases from J, the gap between germline ends came to 14 bases. The CDR3 length is 14 residues. The CDR3 DNA sequence: TGTGCCAGCAAGTGGAGTGGCAGGCAAGAGACCCAGTACTTC. This codes for CASKWSGRQETQYF.

The chain couples TRBV19 to TRBJ1-2; D is unclear. The germline V and J ends were trimmed by 1 base and 11 bases, with 20 bases remaining between them. The CDR3 covers 15 residues. Germline assignment: CDR1 LNHDA and CDR2 SQIVND (reference sequence). The CDR3 DNA reads as TGTGCCAGTAGTATAGCCCGTCGGACGGCGGTGCGTTACACCTTC. This sequence encodes CASSIARRTAVRYTF.

The rearrangement links TRBV5-1 to TRBJ1-6, with D possibly matching TRBD1 (6 bases). V lost 4 bases and J 5 bases, leaving 10 bases between the germline ends. The CDR3 is made up of 14 amino acids. Germline CDR1 reads SGHRS; CDR2 reads YFSETQ. CDR3 DNA sequence: TGCGCCAGCAGCCAACAGGGAGATAATTCACCCCTCCACTTT. It yields the protein CASSQQGDNSPLHF.

The CDR3 loop is CSATMAKNIQYF. The CDR3 DNA is TGCAGTGCTACCATGGCCAAAAACATTCAGTACTTC. V gene TRBV20-1 combines with J gene TRBJ2-4; D gene ambiguous. Germline V gives CDR1 DFQATT, CDR2 SNEGSKA (reference sequence). V was pared by 4 bases and J by 1 base, with 5 bases between. CDR3 length: 12 residues.

The chain has TRBV7-2 and TRBJ1-2; TRBD1 matches at 7 bases. The CDR3 is made up of 13 amino acids. The V segment lost 6 bases and the J segment 4 bases; nucleotides outside the gene matches: 5. Germline V lookup: CDR1 SGHTA, CDR2 FQGNSA. The CDR3 region is CASRRQGSYGYTF. The CDR3 nucleotides are TGTGCCAGCAGGCGACAGGGCAGCTATGGCTACACCTTC.

Only a few counts were recorded for this clonotype. The genes are TRBV5-6 and TRBJ1-1; 8 nucleotides match TRBD1. Unmatched junction bases numbered 5, after V lost 3 bases and J lost 4 bases. CDR1 SGHDT and CDR2 YYEEEE come from the germline V gene. The CDR3 covers 14 residues. The CDR3 sequence: CASSSTTGVTEAFF. The CDR3 DNA sequence: TGTGCCAGCAGCTCCACGACAGGGGTCACTGAAGCTTTCTTT.

CDR3 in amino acids: CASSRPRVRGETQYF. DNA of the CDR3: TGTGCCAGCAGTCGCCCCCGGGTGCGAGGGGAGACCCAGTACTTC. This chain connects TRBV7-8 to TRBJ2-5; maybe TRBD2 (5 bases). This CDR3 comprises 15 residues. The V end was cut by 6 bases, the J end by 5 bases, with 19 bases between. Germline CDR1 and CDR2: SGHVS and FQNEAQ. The entire variable domain, with the rest obtained from reference TRBV7-8 and TRBJ2-5, is as follows: GAGVSQSPRYKVAKRGQDVALRCDPISGHVSLFWYQQALGQGPEFLTYFQNEAQLDKSGLPSDRFFAERPEGSVSTLKIQRTQQEDSAVYLCASSRPRVRGETQYFGPGTRLLVL.

The V and J genes are TRBV25-1 and TRBJ2-3; D perhaps matches TRBD1 (5 bases). Germline CDR1 reads MGHDK; CDR2 reads SYGVNS. The CDR3 spans 14 residues. The V end was cut by 3 bases, the J end by 2 bases, with 9 bases between. The CDR3 region is CASSDPGPTDTQYF. The CDR3, as DNA: TGTGCCAGCAGTGATCCAGGGCCCACAGATACGCAGTATTTT.